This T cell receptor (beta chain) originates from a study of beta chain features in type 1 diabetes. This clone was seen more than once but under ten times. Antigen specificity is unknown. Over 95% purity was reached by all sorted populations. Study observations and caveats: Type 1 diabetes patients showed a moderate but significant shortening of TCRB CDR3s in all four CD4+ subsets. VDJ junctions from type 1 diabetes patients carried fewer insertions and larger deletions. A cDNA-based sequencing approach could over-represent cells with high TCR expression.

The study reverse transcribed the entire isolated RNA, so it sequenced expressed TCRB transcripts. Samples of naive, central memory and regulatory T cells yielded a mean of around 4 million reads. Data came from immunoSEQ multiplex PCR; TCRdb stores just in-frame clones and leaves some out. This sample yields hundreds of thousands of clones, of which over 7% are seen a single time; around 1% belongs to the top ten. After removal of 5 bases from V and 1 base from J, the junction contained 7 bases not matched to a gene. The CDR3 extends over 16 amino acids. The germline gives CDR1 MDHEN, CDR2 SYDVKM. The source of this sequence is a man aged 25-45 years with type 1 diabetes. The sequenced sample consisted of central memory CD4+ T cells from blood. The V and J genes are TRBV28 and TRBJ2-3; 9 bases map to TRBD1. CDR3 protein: CASSRETGGGTDTQYF. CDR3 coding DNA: TGTGCCAGCAGTAGGGAGACAGGGGGGGGCACAGATACGCAGTATTTT.